The T cell receptor (beta chain) described here comes from a study of OX40 agonist ivuxolimab in advanced cancers. Study summary: Age averaged around 54 years (range about 20 to 79), and about 86% were male. Study conclusions and caveats: On average, CD8+ T cells had more expanded clones than CD4+.

A word on this clone: As yet, its antigen is unknown.

CDR1 and CDR2 from the germline V gene are SQVTM and ANQGSEA. The CDR3 loop spans 11 amino acids. Trimming removed 5 bases at V and 2 bases at J, with 6 bases between. Repertoires were generated with immunoSEQ multiplex PCR, while TCRdb's copy carries only in-frame clones and drops some. Counted here are 27,000 or so clones, roughly 85% occurring once; the ten biggest clones make up less than 50%. This specimen was CD4+ or CD8+ T cells sorted from blood, taken in a trial of the OX40 agonist ivuxolimab. This clonotype originated in an adult with an advanced solid tumor such as melanoma, head and neck, liver or kidney cancer. The V call is TRBV29-1, the J call TRBJ1-2, with D hard to call. The CDR3 coding sequence is TGCAGCGTTCAGCTGAACTATGGCTACACCTTC. This codes for CSVQLNYGYTF.